This T cell receptor (beta chain) was recorded in a study of response to subunit inactivated influenza vaccine. Study conclusions and caveats: Authors suggested that a seasonal influenza vaccination recruits few new T cells each time.

As to this clonotype: The antigen remains undetermined.

MiXCR, run by TCRdb on the RT-PCR reads, gives a single entry per CDR3 protein. The data hold about 620,000 distinct CDR3 sequences, with over 9.5% observed a single time. The V and J ends lost 1 base and 6 bases, in that order; junction bases with no gene match: 4. CDR3 length: 14 amino acids. V is TRBV12-3 or TRBV12-4 and J is TRBJ1-2; 8 bases agree with TRBD1. Sequencing was performed on PBMCs from blood, taken on the day of vaccination. The source of this sequence is a man aged 45-60 years who received an inactivated influenza vaccine. This CDR3 is CASSLDRGMDGYTF. DNA of the CDR3: TGTGCCAGCAGTTTAGACAGGGGGATGGATGGCTACACCTTC.